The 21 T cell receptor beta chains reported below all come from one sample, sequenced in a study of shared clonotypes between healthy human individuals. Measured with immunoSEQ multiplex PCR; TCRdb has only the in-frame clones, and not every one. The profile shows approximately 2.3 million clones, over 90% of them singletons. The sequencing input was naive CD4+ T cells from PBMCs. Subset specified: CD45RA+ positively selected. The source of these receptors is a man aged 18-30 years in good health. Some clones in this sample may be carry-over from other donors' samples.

The CDR3, as DNA: TGTGCCAGCAGGGTGAGTGGGAACACTGAAGCTTTCTTT. Amino acids: CASRVSGNTEAFF. V is TRBV2 and J is TRBJ1-1; D call uncertain. Germline-derived CDR1 and CDR2 are SNHLY and FYNNEI. CDR3 length: 13 residues. Trimming left V 6 bases short and J 1 base short, with 9 bases between.

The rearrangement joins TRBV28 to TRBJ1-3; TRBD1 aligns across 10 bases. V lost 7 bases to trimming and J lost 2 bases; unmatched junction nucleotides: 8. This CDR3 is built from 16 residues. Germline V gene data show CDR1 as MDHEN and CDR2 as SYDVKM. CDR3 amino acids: CASIPSGQGAGNTIYF. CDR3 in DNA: TGTGCCAGCATCCCGAGCGGACAGGGGGCTGGAAACACCATATATTTT.

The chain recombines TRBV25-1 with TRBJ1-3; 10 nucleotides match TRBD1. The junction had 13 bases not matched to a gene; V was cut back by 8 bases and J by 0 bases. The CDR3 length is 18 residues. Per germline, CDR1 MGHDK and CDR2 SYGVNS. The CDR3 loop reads CASDHPGQGTTSGNTIYF. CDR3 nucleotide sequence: TGTGCCAGCGACCACCCGGGACAGGGGACGACCTCTGGAAACACCATATATTTT.

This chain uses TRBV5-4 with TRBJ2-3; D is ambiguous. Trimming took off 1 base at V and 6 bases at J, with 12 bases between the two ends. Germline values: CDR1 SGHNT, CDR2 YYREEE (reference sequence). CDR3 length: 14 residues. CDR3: CASSLQRVWDTQYF. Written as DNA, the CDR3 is TGTGCCAGCAGCTTGCAAAGGGTTTGGGATACGCAGTATTTT. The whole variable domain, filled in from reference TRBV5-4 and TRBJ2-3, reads ETGVTQSPTHLIKTRGQQVTLRCSSQSGHNTVSWYQQALGQGPQFIFQYYREEENGRGNFPPRFSGLQFPNYSSELNVNALELDDSALYLCASSLQRVWDTQYFGPGTRLTVL.

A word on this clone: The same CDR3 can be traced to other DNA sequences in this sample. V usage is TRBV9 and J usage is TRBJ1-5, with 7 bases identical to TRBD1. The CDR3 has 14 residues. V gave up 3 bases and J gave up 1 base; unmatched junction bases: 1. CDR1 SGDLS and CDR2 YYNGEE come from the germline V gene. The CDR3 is CASSGQGSNQPQHF. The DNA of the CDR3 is TGTGCCAGCAGCGGACAGGGAAGCAATCAGCCCCAGCATTTT.

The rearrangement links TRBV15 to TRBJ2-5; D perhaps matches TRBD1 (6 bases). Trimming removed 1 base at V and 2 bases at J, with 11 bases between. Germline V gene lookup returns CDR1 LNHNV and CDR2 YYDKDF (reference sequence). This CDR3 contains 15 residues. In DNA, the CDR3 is TGTGCCACCAGCAGAGTGGGGACATTGCAAGAGACCCAGTACTTC. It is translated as CATSRVGTLQETQYF.

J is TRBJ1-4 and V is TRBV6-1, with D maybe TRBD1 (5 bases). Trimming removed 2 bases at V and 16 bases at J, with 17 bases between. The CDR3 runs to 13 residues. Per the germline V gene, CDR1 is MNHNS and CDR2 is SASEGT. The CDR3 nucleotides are TGTGCCAGCAGTGAAACACAAGGTCCGGGGGGGTTTTTT. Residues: CASSETQGPGGFF.

The CDR3 DNA reads as TGCAGCGTTGAAGAGGCAGCGATGAACACTGAAGCTTTCTTT. Its translation: CSVEEAAMNTEAFF. J is TRBJ1-1 and V is TRBV29-1; unclear D gene. V was cut by 0 bases and J by 0 bases, with 8 bases left in between. Germline V CDR1 and CDR2: SQVTM, ANQGSEA. This CDR3 contains 14 residues. The complete variable domain, with remaining parts taken from reference TRBV29-1 and TRBJ1-1, reads SAVISQKPSRDICQRGTSLTIQCQVDSQVTMMFWYRQQPGQSLTLIATANQGSEATYESGFVIDKFPISRPNLTFSTLTVSNMSPEDSSIYLCSVEEAAMNTEAFFGQGTRLTVV.

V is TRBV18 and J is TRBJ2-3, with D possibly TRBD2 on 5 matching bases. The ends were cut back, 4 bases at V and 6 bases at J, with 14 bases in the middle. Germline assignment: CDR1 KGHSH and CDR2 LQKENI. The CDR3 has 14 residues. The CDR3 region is CASSRPGNGDTQYF. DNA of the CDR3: TGTGCCAGCTCACGTCCGGGAAATGGCGATACGCAGTATTTT.

In nucleotides, the CDR3 is TGTGCCAGCAGCTTAGTCTCGGGCATAAGAGCCAAAAACATTCAGTACTTC. Translated: CASSLVSGIRAKNIQYF. This rearrangement joins TRBV7-9 to TRBJ2-4; D is ambiguous. The CDR3 consists of 17 residues. Trimming left V 1 base short and J 0 bases short, with 13 bases between. Germline assignment: CDR1 SEHNR and CDR2 FQNEAQ (reference sequence).

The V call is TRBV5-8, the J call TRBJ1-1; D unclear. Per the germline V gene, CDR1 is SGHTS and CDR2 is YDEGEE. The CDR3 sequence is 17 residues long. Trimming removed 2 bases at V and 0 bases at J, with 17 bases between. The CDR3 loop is CASSFWQVLFMNTEAFF. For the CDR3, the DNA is TGTGCCAGCAGCTTTTGGCAGGTCCTTTTCATGAACACTGAAGCTTTCTTT.

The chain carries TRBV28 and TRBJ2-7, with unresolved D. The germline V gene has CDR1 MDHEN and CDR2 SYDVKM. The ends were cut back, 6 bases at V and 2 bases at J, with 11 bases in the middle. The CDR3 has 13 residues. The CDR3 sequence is CASRIRRPYEQYF. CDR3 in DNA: TGTGCCAGCAGAATCCGGCGTCCCTACGAGCAGTACTTC. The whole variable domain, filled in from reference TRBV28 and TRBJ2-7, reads DVKVTQSSRYLVKRTGEKVFLECVQDMDHENMFWYRQDPGLGLRLIYFSYDVKMKEKGDIPEGYSVSREKKERFSLILESASTNQTSMYLCASRIRRPYEQYFGPGTRLTVT.

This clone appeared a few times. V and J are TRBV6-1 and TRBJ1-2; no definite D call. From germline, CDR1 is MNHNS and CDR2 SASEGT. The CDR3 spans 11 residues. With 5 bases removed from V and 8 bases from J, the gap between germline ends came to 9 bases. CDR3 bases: TGTGCCAGCAGTTTACTCCGAGGCTACACCTTC. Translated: CASSLLRGYTF.

CDR3 region: CASSYNPGDNEQFF. CDR3 coding DNA: TGTGCCAGCTCATACAACCCGGGAGACAATGAGCAGTTCTTC. V and J are TRBV18 and TRBJ2-1; D possibly corresponds to TRBD2 (6 bases). Germline V lookup: CDR1 KGHSH, CDR2 LQKENI. The CDR3 length is 14 residues. The germline V and J ends were trimmed by 5 bases and 5 bases, with 13 bases remaining between them.

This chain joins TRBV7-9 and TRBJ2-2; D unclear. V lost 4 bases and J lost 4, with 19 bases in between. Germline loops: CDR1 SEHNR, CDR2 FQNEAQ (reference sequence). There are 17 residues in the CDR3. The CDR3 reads CASSSPASTTVTGELFF. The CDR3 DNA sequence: TGTGCCAGCAGCTCCCCGGCCTCAACTACAGTCACCGGGGAGCTGTTTTTT.

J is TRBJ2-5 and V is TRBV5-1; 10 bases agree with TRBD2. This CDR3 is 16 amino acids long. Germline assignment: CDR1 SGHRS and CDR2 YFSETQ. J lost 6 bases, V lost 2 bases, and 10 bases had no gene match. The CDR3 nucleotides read TGCGCCAGCAGCTTTACTAGCGGGACGTCCGGGAAGACCCAGTACTTC. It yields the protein CASSFTSGTSGKTQYF.

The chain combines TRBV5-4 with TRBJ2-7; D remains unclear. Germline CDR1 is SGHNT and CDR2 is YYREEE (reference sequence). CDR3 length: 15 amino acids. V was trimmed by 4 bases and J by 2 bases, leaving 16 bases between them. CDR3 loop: CASSRHSDGAYEQYF. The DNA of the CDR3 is TGTGCCAGCAGCCGCCATTCCGACGGAGCCTACGAGCAGTACTTC.

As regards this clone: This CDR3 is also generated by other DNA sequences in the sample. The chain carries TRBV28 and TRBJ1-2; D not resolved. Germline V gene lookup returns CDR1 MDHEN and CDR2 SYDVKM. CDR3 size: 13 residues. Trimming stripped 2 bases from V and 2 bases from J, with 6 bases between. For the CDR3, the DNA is TGTGCCAGCAGTTTAGGAGGGAACTATGGCTACACCTTC. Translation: CASSLGGNYGYTF.

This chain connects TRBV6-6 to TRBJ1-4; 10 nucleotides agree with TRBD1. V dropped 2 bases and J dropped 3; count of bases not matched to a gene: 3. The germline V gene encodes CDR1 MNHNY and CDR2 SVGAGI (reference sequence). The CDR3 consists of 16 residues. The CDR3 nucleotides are TGTGCCAGCAGTTACGGGACAGGGGTGGCTAATGAAAAACTGTTTTTT. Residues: CASSYGTGVANEKLFF.

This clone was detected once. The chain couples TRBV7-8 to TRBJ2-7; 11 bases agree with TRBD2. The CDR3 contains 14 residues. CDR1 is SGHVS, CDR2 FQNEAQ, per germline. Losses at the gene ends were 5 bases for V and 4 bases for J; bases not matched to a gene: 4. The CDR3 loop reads CASSPIAGGYEQYF. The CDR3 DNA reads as TGTGCCAGCAGCCCAATAGCGGGAGGGTACGAGCAGTACTTC.

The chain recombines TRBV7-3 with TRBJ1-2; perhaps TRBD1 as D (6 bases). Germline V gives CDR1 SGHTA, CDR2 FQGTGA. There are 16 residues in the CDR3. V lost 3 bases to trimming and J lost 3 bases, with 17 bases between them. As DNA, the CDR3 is TGTGCCAGCAGCTTCTCTGGCCAGGCAGGGGACTATGGCTACACCTTC. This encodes CASSFSGQAGDYGYTF.